The present entry profiles one T cell receptor beta chain with its context. Original processing notes: Reference gene primer amplification gave estimated nucleated cell counts. Clones were read by immunoSEQ multiplex PCR, and TCRdb kept only the in-frame ones, dropping some. Clonal size and the V and J genes are those of that table, whereas D and trimming came from the DNA. Of under 300,000 clones listed, approximately 88% are singletons. This sample stems from a study of blood T cell repertoires in COVID-19. Whole-study context: The samples span acute and convalescent COVID-19 from the United States, Italy and Spain. From T cells, B-cell-depleted T cells, or PBMCs came the material, which was cDNA or gDNA.

The CDR3 is made up of 18 amino acids. Germline V gives CDR1 KGHDR, CDR2 SFDVKD. J gave up 2 bases and V 0 bases, and 9 bases lay outside the gene matches. Sequencing was done on a sample of peripheral blood. This sequence originates from a man aged 45-65 years with acute or convalescent COVID-19. The genes are TRBV24-1 and TRBJ2-3; the match to TRBD2 covers 8 bases. The CDR3 protein is CATSDLPGRRGVTDTQYF. CDR3 bases: TGTGCCACCAGTGATTTGCCCGGTCGGCGGGGGGTCACAGATACGCAGTATTTT.